The clone carrying this T cell receptor (beta chain) was counted between two and nine times. The antigen is unknown. Isolated RNA was reverse transcribed in full, so expressed TCRB transcripts were sequenced. Method: immunoSEQ multiplex PCR; TCRdb's copy keeps in-frame clones and lacks some. The sample carries about 320,000 clones, roughly 15% recorded once. The CDR3 has 15 amino acids. The V end lost 4 bases, the J end lost 8 bases, and 15 bases lay between the germline ends. Germline V gene lookup returns CDR1 LGHNA and CDR2 YNFKEQ. These data come from a study of beta chain features in type 1 diabetes. Study background: Patients and healthy donors were similar in age, gender and cell yields. Examination covered 100 million to 140 million sorted cells spanning all samples.

Findings and limits, study-wide: PCR may have favored shorter templates equally in patients and controls. Fewer insertions but more deletions were seen at VDJ junctions in type 1 diabetes patients.

Specimen: central memory CD4+ T cells from blood. The J gene is TRBJ1-6, the V gene TRBV4-2, with TRBD1 as a possible D gene (6 bases). The origin of this receptor is a man aged 25-45 years in good health. The CDR3 DNA is TGTGCCAGCAGCCGAGAGTGGGGGGGCGATTCACCCCTCCACTTT. Amino acid sequence: CASSREWGGDSPLHF.